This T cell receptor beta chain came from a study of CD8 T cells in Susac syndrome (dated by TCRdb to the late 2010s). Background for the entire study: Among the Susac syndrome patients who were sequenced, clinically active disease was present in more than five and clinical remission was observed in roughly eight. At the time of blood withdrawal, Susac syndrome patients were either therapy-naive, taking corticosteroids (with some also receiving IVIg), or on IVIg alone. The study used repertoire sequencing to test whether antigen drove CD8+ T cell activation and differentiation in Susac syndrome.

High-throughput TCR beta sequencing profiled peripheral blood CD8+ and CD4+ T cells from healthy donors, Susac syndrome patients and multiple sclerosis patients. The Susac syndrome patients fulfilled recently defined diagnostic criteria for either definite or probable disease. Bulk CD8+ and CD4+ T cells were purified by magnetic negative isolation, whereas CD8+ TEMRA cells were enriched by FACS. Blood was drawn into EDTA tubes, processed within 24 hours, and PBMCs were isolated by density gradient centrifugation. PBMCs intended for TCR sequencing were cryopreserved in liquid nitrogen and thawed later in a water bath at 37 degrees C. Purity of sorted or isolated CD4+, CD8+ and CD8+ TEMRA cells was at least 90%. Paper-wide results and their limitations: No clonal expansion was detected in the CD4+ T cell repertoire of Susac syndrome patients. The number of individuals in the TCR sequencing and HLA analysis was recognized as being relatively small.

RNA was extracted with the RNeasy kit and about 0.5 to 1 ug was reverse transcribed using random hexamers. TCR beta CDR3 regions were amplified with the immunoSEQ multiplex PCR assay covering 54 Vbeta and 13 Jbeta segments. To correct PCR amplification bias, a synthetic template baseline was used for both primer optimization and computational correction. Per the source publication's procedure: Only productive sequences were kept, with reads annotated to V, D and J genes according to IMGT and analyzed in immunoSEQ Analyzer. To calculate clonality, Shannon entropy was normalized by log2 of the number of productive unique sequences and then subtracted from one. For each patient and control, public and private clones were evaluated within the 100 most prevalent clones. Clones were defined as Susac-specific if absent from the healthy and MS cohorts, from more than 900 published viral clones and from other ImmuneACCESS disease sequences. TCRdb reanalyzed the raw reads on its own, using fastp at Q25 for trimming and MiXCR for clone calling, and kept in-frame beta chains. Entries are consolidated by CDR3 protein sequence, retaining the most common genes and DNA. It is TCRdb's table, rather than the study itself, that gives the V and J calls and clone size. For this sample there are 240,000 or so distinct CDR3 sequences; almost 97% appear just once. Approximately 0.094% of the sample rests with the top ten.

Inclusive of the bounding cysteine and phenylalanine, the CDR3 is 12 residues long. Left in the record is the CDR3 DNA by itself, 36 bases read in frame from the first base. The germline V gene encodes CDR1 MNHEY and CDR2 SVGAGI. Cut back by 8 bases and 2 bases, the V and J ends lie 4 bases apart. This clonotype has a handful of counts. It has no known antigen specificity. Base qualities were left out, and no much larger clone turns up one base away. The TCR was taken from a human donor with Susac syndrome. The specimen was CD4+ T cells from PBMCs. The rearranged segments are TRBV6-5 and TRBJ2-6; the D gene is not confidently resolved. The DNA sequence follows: TGTGCCAGCTCTGCTGGGGCCAACGTCCTGACTTTC. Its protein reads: CASSAGANVLTF.